This T cell receptor (beta chain) stems from a study of graft-versus-host responses after intestinal transplantation. About the study: Anti-thymocyte globulin was used for induction in all recipients, who then took tacrolimus and steroids for about 3 years. Regarding the study as a whole: Ileal or blood samples showed some GvH clones first, and such clones were also found in recipient marrow. Early declines in HvG clones that occurred post-transplant were associated with peak circulating GvH clone levels.

Generated by immunoSEQ multiplex PCR, the TCRdb table keeps only in-frame clones and is missing some. The sample contains tens of thousands of clones, about 94% of which appear only once. There are 16 residues in the CDR3. Germline lookup yields CDR1 SNHLY and CDR2 FYNNEI. After removal of 4 bases from V and 5 bases from J, the junction contained 8 bases not matched to a gene. Comment on this clone: The antigen is not known.

The chain joins TRBV2 to TRBJ2-3; TRBD2 matches at 11 bases. The material sequenced was unstimulated CD8+ T cells sorted from spleen or lymph node cells, taken before intestinal transplant. This TCR derives from a human donor who received an intestinal transplant. The CDR3 spells CASSAALAGVLDTQYF. The CDR3 DNA reads TGTGCCAGCAGTGCAGCACTAGCGGGAGTCCTAGATACGCAGTATTTT.